This T cell receptor (beta chain) is drawn from a study of T-cell reconstitution after alpha-beta-depleted transplantation in children. This clonotype has ten or more counts. The CDR3 is made up of 11 amino acids. CDR1 is KGHSH, CDR2 LQKENI, per germline. Between the trimmed V and J ends, which lost 5 bases and 5 bases, there was a span of 5 bases. The authors prepared the TCRbeta library with unique molecular identifiers. TCRdb used MiXCR to reprocess the PCR reads, holding one entry per CDR3 protein. The sample records roughly 200,000 distinct CDR3 sequences, over 5.5% being singletons. This chain uses TRBV18 with TRBJ2-3, with D unresolved. The sequence was obtained from a human donor who donated a stem cell graft to a child with Wiskott-Aldrich syndrome. The sequencing here drew on PBMCs from the stem cell graft donor, taken from the stem cell graft. CDR3 sequence (DNA): TGTGCCAGCTCAAATTTAGATACGCAGTATTTT. Translation gives CASSNLDTQYF.